Presented here are 4 T cell receptor beta chains from one specimen sequenced in a study of OX40 agonist ivuxolimab in advanced cancers. This table comes from immunoSEQ multiplex PCR, and its TCRdb copy is limited to in-frame clones, with some not included. The sample records roughly 53,000 clones, about 93% being singletons. Source: CD4+ or CD8+ T cells sorted from blood, taken in a trial of the OX40 agonist ivuxolimab. The receptors derive from an adult with an advanced solid tumor such as melanoma, head and neck, liver or kidney cancer.

The chain joins TRBV4-1 to TRBJ1-2, with D uncertain. Deletions cut 0 bases from V and 4 bases from J, with 15 bases between. Germline CDR1 MGHRA, CDR2 YSYEKL. CDR3 length: 16 residues. The CDR3 nucleotides are TGCGCCAGCAGCCAAGATCAAGGAGGGTTATCCTATGGCTACACCTTC. This sequence encodes CASSQDQGGLSYGYTF.

The chain combines TRBV7-9 with TRBJ2-2; D not certain. This CDR3 has 16 amino acids. Germline V gives CDR1 SEHNR, CDR2 FQNEAQ (reference sequence). V was pared by 4 bases and J by 4 bases, with 16 bases between. The CDR3 spells CASSSDIGPGTGELFF. The CDR3 DNA sequence: TGTGCCAGCAGCTCAGATATAGGGCCGGGCACCGGGGAGCTGTTTTTT.

The chain is built from TRBV10-3 and TRBJ2-5; the D call may be TRBD1 or TRBD2 (5 bases each). The V end was cut by 11 bases, the J end by 5 bases, with 15 bases between. This CDR3 region has 12 residues. Germline loops: CDR1 ENHRY, CDR2 SYGVKD. This CDR3 reads CAVPGGRETQYF. The CDR3 nucleotides read TGTGCCGTCCCTGGGGGAAGGGAGACCCAGTACTTC.

This rearrangement joins TRBV7-2 to TRBJ2-3; TRBD1 is a possible D gene (5 bases). Germline loops: CDR1 SGHTA, CDR2 FQGNSA. The CDR3 has 15 residues. The V and J ends lost 5 bases and 2 bases respectively, with 14 bases between them. The CDR3 sequence is CASSLTQVSTDTQYF. The CDR3 DNA sequence: TGTGCCAGCAGCCTAACACAGGTGTCCACAGATACGCAGTATTTT. Drawing the rest from reference TRBV7-2 and TRBJ2-3, the complete variable domain is GAGVSQSPSNKVTEKGKDVELRCDPISGHTALYWYRQSLGQGLEFLIYFQGNSAPDKSGLPSDRFSAERTGGSVSTLTIQRTQQEDSAVYLCASSLTQVSTDTQYFGPGTRLTVL.